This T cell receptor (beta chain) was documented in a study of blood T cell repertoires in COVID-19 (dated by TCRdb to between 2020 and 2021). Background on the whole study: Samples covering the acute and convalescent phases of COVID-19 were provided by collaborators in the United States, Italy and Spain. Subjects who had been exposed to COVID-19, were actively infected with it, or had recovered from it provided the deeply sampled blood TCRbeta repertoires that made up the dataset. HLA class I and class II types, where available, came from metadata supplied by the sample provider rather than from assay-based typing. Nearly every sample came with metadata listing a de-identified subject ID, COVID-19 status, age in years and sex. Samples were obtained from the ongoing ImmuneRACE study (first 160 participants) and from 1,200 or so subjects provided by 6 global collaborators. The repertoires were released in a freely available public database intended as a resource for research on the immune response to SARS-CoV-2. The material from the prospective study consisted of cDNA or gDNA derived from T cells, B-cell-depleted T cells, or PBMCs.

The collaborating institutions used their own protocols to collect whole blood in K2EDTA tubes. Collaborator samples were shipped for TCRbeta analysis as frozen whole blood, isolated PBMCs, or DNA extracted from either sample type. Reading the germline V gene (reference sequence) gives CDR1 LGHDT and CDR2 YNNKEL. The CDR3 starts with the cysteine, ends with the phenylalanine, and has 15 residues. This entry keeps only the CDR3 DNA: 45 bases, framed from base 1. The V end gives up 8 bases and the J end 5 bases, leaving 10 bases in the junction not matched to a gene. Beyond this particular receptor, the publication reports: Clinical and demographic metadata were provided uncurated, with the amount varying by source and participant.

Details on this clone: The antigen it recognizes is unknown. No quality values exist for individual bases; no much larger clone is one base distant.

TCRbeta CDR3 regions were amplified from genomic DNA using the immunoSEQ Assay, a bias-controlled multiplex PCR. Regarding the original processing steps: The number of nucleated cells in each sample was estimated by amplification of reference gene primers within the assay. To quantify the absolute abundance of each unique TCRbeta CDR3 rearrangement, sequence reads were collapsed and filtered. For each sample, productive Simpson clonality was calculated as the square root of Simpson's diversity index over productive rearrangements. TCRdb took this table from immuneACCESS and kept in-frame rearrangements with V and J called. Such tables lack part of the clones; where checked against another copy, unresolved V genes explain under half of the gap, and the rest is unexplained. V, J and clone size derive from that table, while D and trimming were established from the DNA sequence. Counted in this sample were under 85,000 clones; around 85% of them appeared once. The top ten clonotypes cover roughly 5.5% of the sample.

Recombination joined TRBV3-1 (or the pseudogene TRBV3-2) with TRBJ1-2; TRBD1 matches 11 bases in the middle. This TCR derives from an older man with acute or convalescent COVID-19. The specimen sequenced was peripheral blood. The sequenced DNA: TGTGCCAGCGAGCCCGGACAGGGGGCTAGGTATGGCTACACCTTC. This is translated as CASEPGQGARYGYTF.